Presented here are 20 T cell receptor beta chains from one specimen sequenced in a study of blood T cell repertoires in COVID-19 (dated by TCRdb to about 2020). The receptor library was made with the immunoSEQ multiplex PCR assay. Drawn from immuneACCESS, this table holds only the in-frame rearrangements with V and J called that TCRdb kept. Clones are partly lost; checked studies trace under half to an unresolved V gene and leave the rest unexplained. In this sample the table shows over 200,000 clones, 70% to 90% of which occur a single time. 2% to 3% of the sample is held by the ten biggest clonotypes. The sequencing sample was made of peripheral blood. Receptors originate from a man aged 25-45 years with COVID-19, enrolled during active disease.

CDR3 residues: CASSQGTGSGYTF. DNA for the CDR3: TGTGCCAGTAGTCAAGGGACAGGGTCTGGCTACACCTTC. The genes are TRBV19 and TRBJ1-2; 9 bases map to TRBD1. CDR1 and CDR2 from the germline V gene are LNHDA and SQIVND (reference sequence). V was clipped by 5 bases and J by 7 bases; unmatched bases: 5. This CDR3 comprises 13 residues. Supplemented by reference TRBV19 and TRBJ1-2, the full variable domain reads DGGITQSPKYLFRKEGQNVTLSCEQNLNHDAMYWYRQDPGQGLRLIYYSQIVNDFQKGDIAEGYSVSREKKESFPLTVTSAQKNPTAFYLCASSQGTGSGYTFGSGTRLTVV.

This clone appeared a single time. The chain couples TRBV27 to TRBJ2-7, with 7 bases that match TRBD1. Trimming cost V 2 bases and J 3 bases; bases outside gene matches: 1. The CDR3 length is 13 residues. Germline values: CDR1 MNHEY, CDR2 SMNVEV (reference sequence). DNA for the CDR3: TGTGCCAGCAGTTTAGGGACAGTCTACGAGCAGTACTTC. This sequence encodes CASSLGTVYEQYF.

The CDR3 DNA sequence: TGTGCCAGCAATGGACAGATGAACACTGAAGCTTTCTTT. Residues: CASNGQMNTEAFF. The J gene is TRBJ1-1, the V gene TRBV2; D possibly corresponds to TRBD1 (6 bases). V lost 7 bases and J 0 bases, leaving 9 bases between the germline ends. This CDR3 region has 13 residues. Germline V gene data show CDR1 as SNHLY and CDR2 as FYNNEI.

This clone was observed once. V and J are TRBV4-3 and TRBJ1-2; no firm D call. Trimming stripped 3 bases from V and 2 bases from J, with 19 bases between. This CDR3 has 17 amino acids. The germline CDR1 and CDR2 sequences are LGHNA and YSLEER. DNA for the CDR3: TGCGCCAGCAGCCACCTCCCGGGTCTCCTTATGAACTATGGCTACACCTTC. Protein product: CASSHLPGLLMNYGYTF.

The V and J genes are TRBV12-3 or TRBV12-4 and TRBJ2-5, with TRBD2 as a possible D gene (6 bases). Trimming left V 6 bases short and J 4 bases short, with 6 bases between. The CDR3 length is 11 residues. CDR3 amino acids: CASREGETQYF. CDR3 nucleotides: TGTGCCAGCAGGGAGGGAGAGACCCAGTACTTC.

V usage is TRBV12-2 and J usage is TRBJ2-1; the table gives TRBD2 as D, unverified against the DNA. TRBV12-2 is listed as a pseudogene. The CDR3 runs 16 residues. The CDR3 DNA reads as TGTGCAAGTCTCAAGGGGGGGTCGCGCCCCTACAATGAGCAGTTCTTC. Amino acid sequence: CASLKGGSRPYNEQFF.

The J gene is TRBJ2-5, the V gene TRBV4-2; 11 nucleotides agree with TRBD2. Trimming took 0 bases from V and 5 from J; bases not matched to a gene: 8. There are 17 residues in the CDR3. From germline, CDR1 is LGHNA and CDR2 YNFKEQ. The CDR3 coding sequence is TGTGCCAGCAGCCAAGATTGGTCTAGCGGGGGGATTGAGACCCAGTACTTC. Translation: CASSQDWSSGGIETQYF.

V is TRBV18 and J is TRBJ2-2, with a weak D call TRBD1 (5 bases). The germline V gene has CDR1 KGHSH and CDR2 LQKENI. The CDR3 is made up of 15 amino acids. The V end was cut by 1 base, the J end by 6 bases, with 12 bases between. CDR3 DNA sequence: TGTGCCAGCTCACCACGGGCAGGGTTTTCCGGGGAGCTGTTTTTT. Amino acids: CASSPRAGFSGELFF.

The J gene is TRBJ1-2, the V gene TRBV5-6; 8 bases agree with TRBD1. V gave up 3 bases and J gave up 4 bases; unmatched junction bases: 5. The CDR3 totals 14 residues. The germline gives CDR1 SGHDT, CDR2 YYEEEE. The CDR3 protein is CASSSDRAPYGYTF. The CDR3 DNA sequence: TGTGCCAGCAGCTCGGACAGGGCTCCCTATGGCTACACCTTC.

V is TRBV2 and J is TRBJ1-2, with D possibly matching TRBD1 (5 bases). The CDR3 totals 16 residues. The V and J ends lost 2 bases and 0 bases respectively, with 13 bases between them. Germline assignment: CDR1 SNHLY and CDR2 FYNNEI. CDR3 amino acids: CASSERSGYANYGYTF. The CDR3 DNA follows: TGTGCCAGCAGTGAACGGTCAGGGTATGCTAACTATGGCTACACCTTC.

This chain connects TRBV28 to TRBJ2-7; weak D call: TRBD2 (5 bases). V dropped 2 bases and J dropped 2 bases, with 16 bases sitting between them. The CDR3 is 16 residues long. CDR1 is MDHEN, CDR2 SYDVKM, per germline. The DNA for the CDR3 is TGTGCCAGCAGTTTAGCGGTTGGAGGACTTCCCTACGAGCAGTACTTC. Translating gives CASSLAVGGLPYEQYF.

V is TRBV7-2 and J is TRBJ2-3; 8 bases match TRBD1. The CDR3 runs 15 residues. Losses at the gene ends were 5 bases for V and 0 bases for J; bases not matched to a gene: 4. Germline assignment: CDR1 SGHTA and CDR2 FQGNSA. The CDR3 nucleotides read TGTGCCAGCAGCCCAGGGGGCCCTAGCACAGATACGCAGTATTTT. Translation: CASSPGGPSTDTQYF.

The V call is TRBV7-6, the J call TRBJ1-1, with D perhaps matching TRBD1 (5 bases). V lost 5 bases and J lost 5, with 15 bases in between. The germline gives CDR1 SGHVS, CDR2 FNYEAQ. The CDR3 extends over 14 amino acids. CDR3 in DNA: TGTGCCAGCAGCATGTCAGGGATTCCTACTGAAGCTTTCTTT. This codes for CASSMSGIPTEAFF.

The genes are TRBV9 and TRBJ1-6; D not resolved. Trimming left V 3 bases short and J 5 bases short, with 12 bases between. The CDR3 length is 15 residues. Germline CDR1 SGDLS, CDR2 YYNGEE. CDR3 in amino acids: CASSAEDWHNSPLHF. The DNA of the CDR3 is TGTGCCAGCAGCGCCGAGGACTGGCATAATTCACCCCTCCACTTT.

The chain combines TRBV10-2 with TRBJ1-2, with D tentatively TRBD1 (6 bases). Germline-derived CDR1 and CDR2 are WSHSY and SAAADI. Trimming took off 5 bases at V and 0 bases at J, with 10 bases between the two ends. The CDR3 has 14 residues. CDR3 region: CASSPGHANYGYTF. The CDR3, as DNA: TGCGCCAGCAGTCCGGGACACGCTAACTATGGCTACACCTTC.

As regards this clone: One end of the junction fails to match germline, which may point to a read error. The same CDR3 also results from other DNA sequences found in this sample. The chain is built from TRBV2 and TRBJ1-4; the match to TRBD1 covers 8 bases. The germline V gene has CDR1 SNHLY and CDR2 FYNNEI. This CDR3 comprises 13 residues. This CDR3 reads CASSDRANEKLFF. In DNA form, the CDR3 reads TGTGCCAGCTCGGACAGGGCTAACGAAAAACTGTTTTTT.

The genes are TRBV7-2 and TRBJ2-1, with 7 bases fitting TRBD1. Looked up from germline, CDR1 is SGHTA and CDR2 is FQGNSA. V shed 1 base and J 5 bases; nucleotides not matched to a gene: 2. The CDR3 is 14 residues long. CDR3 amino acids: CASSLGRGNNEQFF. The CDR3 DNA follows: TGTGCCAGCAGCTTAGGCAGGGGGAACAATGAGCAGTTCTTC.

This clone was seen more than once but under ten times. This chain links TRBV5-4 with TRBJ2-2, with TRBD2 matching 14 bases. V shed 4 bases, J shed 1 base, and the junction held 6 bases outside the gene matches. The CDR3 spans 18 residues. Germline V gene data show CDR1 as SGHNT and CDR2 as YYREEE (reference sequence). CDR3 protein: CASSLYGTSGRNTGELFF. The CDR3 DNA follows: TGTGCCAGCAGCCTTTACGGGACTAGCGGGAGGAACACCGGGGAGCTGTTTTTT.

This clone was seen a single time. The chain has TRBV28 and TRBJ1-2; D is unresolved. V was cut by 5 bases and J by 4 bases, with 17 bases left in between. Germline values: CDR1 MDHEN, CDR2 SYDVKM. The CDR3 has 15 amino acids. The CDR3 nucleotides read TGTGCCAGCAGTCTGACGGCTTACGGGAGCTATGGCTACACCTTC. The encoded protein is CASSLTAYGSYGYTF.

The genes are TRBV30 and TRBJ1-4; 11 bases fit TRBD1. The germline V gene encodes CDR1 GTSNPN and CDR2 SVGIG (reference sequence). With 2 bases clipped from V and 7 bases from J, the junction kept 9 bases outside the gene matches. CDR3 length: 16 residues. The CDR3 sequence: CAWSLGTGGSAEKLFF. DNA for the CDR3: TGTGCCTGGAGTCTAGGGACAGGGGGATCGGCTGAAAAACTGTTTTTT.